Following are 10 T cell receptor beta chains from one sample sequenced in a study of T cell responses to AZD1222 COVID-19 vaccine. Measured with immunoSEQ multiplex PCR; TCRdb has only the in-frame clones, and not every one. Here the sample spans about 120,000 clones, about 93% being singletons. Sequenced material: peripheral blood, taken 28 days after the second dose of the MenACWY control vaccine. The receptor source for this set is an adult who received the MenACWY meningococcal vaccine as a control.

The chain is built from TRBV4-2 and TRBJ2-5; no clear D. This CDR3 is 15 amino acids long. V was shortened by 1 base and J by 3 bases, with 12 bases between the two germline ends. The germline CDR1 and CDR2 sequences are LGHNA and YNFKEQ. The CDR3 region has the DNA TGTGCCAGCAGCCAAGGGCCCTCAGGAGAAGAGACCCAGTACTTC. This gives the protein CASSQGPSGEETQYF.

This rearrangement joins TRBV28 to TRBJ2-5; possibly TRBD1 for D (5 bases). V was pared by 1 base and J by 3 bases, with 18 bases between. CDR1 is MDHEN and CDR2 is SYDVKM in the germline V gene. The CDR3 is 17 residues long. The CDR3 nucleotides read TGTGCCAGCAGTTTATTAGGGGCGCAGGGTAAGAAAGAGACCCAGTACTTC. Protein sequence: CASSLLGAQGKKETQYF.

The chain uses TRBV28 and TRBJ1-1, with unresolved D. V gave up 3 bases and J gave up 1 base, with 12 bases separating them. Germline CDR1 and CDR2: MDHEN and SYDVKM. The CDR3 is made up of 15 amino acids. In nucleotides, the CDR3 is TGTGCCAGCAGTTTGCCTCCCCAAGGGAACACTGAAGCTTTCTTT. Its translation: CASSLPPQGNTEAFF.

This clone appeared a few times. The CDR3 loop reads CASSLVRVGYYEQYF. In DNA, the CDR3 is TGTGCCAGCAGCTTAGTCAGGGTAGGGTACTACGAGCAGTACTTC. The chain employs TRBV7-2 and TRBJ2-7, with D perhaps TRBD1 (5 bases). V was trimmed by 1 base and J by 3 bases, leaving 13 bases between them. CDR3 length: 15 residues. Looked up from germline, CDR1 is SGHTA and CDR2 is FQGNSA.

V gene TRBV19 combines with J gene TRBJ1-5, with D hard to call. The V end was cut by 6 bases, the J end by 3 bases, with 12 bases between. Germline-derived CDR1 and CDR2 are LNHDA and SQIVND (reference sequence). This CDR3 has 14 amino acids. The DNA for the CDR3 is TGTGCCAGTAGCGACGGGAGGCACAATCAGCCCCAGCATTTT. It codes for CASSDGRHNQPQHF.

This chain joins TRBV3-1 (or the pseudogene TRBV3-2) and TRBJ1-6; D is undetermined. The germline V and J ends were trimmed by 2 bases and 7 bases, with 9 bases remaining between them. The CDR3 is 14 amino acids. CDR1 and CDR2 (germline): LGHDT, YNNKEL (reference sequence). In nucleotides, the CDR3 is TGTGCCAGCAGCCAAAACATACCCAATTCACCCCTCCACTTT. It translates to CASSQNIPNSPLHF.

The CDR3 bases are TGTGCCAGCAGATTAGAGCAAGGTAGCAATCAGCCCCAGCATTTT. It translates to CASRLEQGSNQPQHF. V and J are TRBV28 and TRBJ1-5; D unclear. CDR1 and CDR2 (germline): MDHEN, SYDVKM. V was pared by 6 bases and J by 0 bases, with 12 bases between. CDR3 length equals 15 residues.

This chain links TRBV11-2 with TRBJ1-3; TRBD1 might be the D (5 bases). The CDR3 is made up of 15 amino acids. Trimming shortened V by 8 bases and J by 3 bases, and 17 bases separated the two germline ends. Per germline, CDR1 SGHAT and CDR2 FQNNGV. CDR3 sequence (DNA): TGTGCCAGCCAACCTGGGGGACTTGGTGGAAACACCATATATTTT. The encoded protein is CASQPGGLGGNTIYF.

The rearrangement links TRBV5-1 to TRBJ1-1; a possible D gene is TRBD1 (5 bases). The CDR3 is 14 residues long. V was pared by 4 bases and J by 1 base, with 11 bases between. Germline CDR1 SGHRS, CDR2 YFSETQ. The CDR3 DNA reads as TGCGCCAGCAGCCCCGGGACCCAGAACACTGAAGCTTTCTTT. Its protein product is CASSPGTQNTEAFF. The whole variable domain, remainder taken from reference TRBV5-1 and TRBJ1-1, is KAGVTQTPRYLIKTRGQQVTLSCSPISGHRSVSWYQQTPGQGLQFLFEYFSETQRNKGNFPGRFSGRQFSNSRSEMNVSTLELGDSALYLCASSPGTQNTEAFFGQGTRLTVV.

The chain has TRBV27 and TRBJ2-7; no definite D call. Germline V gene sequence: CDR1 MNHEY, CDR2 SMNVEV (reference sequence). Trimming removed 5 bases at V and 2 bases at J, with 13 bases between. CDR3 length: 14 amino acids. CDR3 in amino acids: CASSLRTFTYEQYF. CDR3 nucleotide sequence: TGTGCCAGCAGTCTCCGGACCTTTACCTACGAGCAGTACTTC.